One sample yielded the 5 T cell receptor beta chains listed below, sequenced in a study of cytomegalovirus exposure and HLA in healthy donors. A multiplex PCR was run with 60 Vbeta primers and 13 Jbeta primers. Method: immunoSEQ multiplex PCR; TCRdb's copy keeps in-frame clones and lacks some. The table includes about 160,000 clones, 60% to 80% detected once. The specimen was PBMCs. The receptors shown here come from a woman in her twenties or thirties in good health and CMV-seronegative.

V is TRBV4-2 and J is TRBJ1-2; D is unresolved. Germline V gene lookup returns CDR1 LGHNA and CDR2 YNFKEQ. The CDR3 totals 14 residues. V was shortened by 1 base and J by 4 bases, with 10 bases between the two germline ends. CDR3 sequence reads: CASSQVRVTYGYTF. The CDR3 DNA reads TGTGCCAGCAGCCAAGTGAGGGTTACCTATGGCTACACCTTC.

V and J are TRBV11-2 and TRBJ2-7, with 8 bases that match TRBD1. The CDR3 covers 14 residues. In germline, CDR1 is SGHAT, CDR2 FQNNGV. J lost 2 bases, V lost 5 bases, and 5 bases had no gene match. The CDR3 DNA is TGTGCCAGCAGCCCGACAGGGGTTCCCTACGAGCAGTACTTC. Translated, it gives CASSPTGVPYEQYF.

This chain links TRBV5-4 with TRBJ2-7, with 14 bases that match TRBD2. The germline V gene has CDR1 SGHNT and CDR2 YYREEE (reference sequence). CDR3 length: 14 amino acids. V was clipped by 10 bases and J by 4 bases; unmatched bases: 7. The CDR3 nucleotides read TGTGCCTGCGGGACTAGCGGGGGCCGATACGAGCAGTACTTC. Translated, it gives CACGTSGGRYEQYF. Full variable domain (remainder filled in from reference TRBV5-4 and TRBJ2-7): ETGVTQSPTHLIKTRGQQVTLRCSSQSGHNTVSWYQQALGQGPQFIFQYYREEENGRGNFPPRFSGLQFPNYSSELNVNALELDDSALYLCACGTSGGRYEQYFGPGTRLTVT.

The genes are TRBV6-1 and TRBJ2-1; 10 nucleotides match TRBD2. The germline V gene encodes CDR1 MNHNS and CDR2 SASEGT. The CDR3 consists of 15 residues. V gave up 6 bases and J gave up 5 bases; unmatched junction bases: 7. In DNA, the CDR3 is TGTGCCAGCAGAAGAGCGGGGGGGCGTGACAATGAGCAGTTCTTC. Protein sequence: CASRRAGGRDNEQFF.

The V call is TRBV5-8, the J call TRBJ1-5; tentative D call: TRBD1 (5 bases). V lost 6 bases and J lost 3, with 25 bases in between. CDR1 is SGHTS, CDR2 YDEGEE, per germline. This CDR3 has 18 residues. The chain's CDR3 is CASTGINQGGVDNQPQHF. CDR3 bases: TGTGCCAGCACTGGTATTAATCAGGGCGGCGTCGACAATCAGCCCCAGCATTTT.